A single sample is the source of the 11 T cell receptor beta chains below, sequenced in a study of blood T cell repertoires in COVID-19. Data came from immunoSEQ multiplex PCR; TCRdb stores just in-frame clones and leaves some out. The table records about 200,000 clones, roughly nine tenths of them present only once. The sequencing input was PBMCs or T cells enriched from blood (not recorded which). All receptors come from a young woman who had recovered from COVID-19.

The chain has TRBV6-1 and TRBJ1-3, with TRBD1 matching 7 bases. Per the germline V gene, CDR1 is MNHNS and CDR2 is SASEGT. J was trimmed by 6 bases and V by 3 bases; bases with no gene match: 5. This CDR3 comprises 14 residues. The CDR3 DNA reads as TGTGCCAGCAGTGACCCGGGACAGAAAAACACCATATATTTT. It translates to CASSDPGQKNTIYF.

J is TRBJ1-1 and V is TRBV5-1; no clear D. Germline CDR1 SGHRS, CDR2 YFSETQ. Trimming removed 0 bases at V and 4 bases at J, with 13 bases between. The CDR3 totals 15 residues. The CDR3 DNA reads as TGCGCCAGCAGCTTGGAAATGGTGCCAGTCACTGAAGCTTTCTTT. This translates into CASSLEMVPVTEAFF.

The chain is built from TRBV3-1 (or the pseudogene TRBV3-2) and TRBJ1-1, with 7 bases that match TRBD1. There are 14 residues in the CDR3. Germline assignment: CDR1 LGHDT and CDR2 YNNKEL (reference sequence). The junction had 3 bases not matched to a gene; V was cut back by 0 bases and J by 5 bases. The CDR3 region has the DNA TGTGCCAGCAGCCAAGACCGGGACAGTACTGAAGCTTTCTTT. This codes for CASSQDRDSTEAFF.

This clone has just a few counts. The rearrangement joins TRBV6-6 to TRBJ1-2; D gene unclear. V shed 2 bases and J shed 5 bases, with 9 bases lying between them. Germline loops: CDR1 MNHNY, CDR2 SVGAGI (reference sequence). The CDR3 loop spans 13 amino acids. CDR3 DNA: TGTGCCAGCAGTTACGAGCTCCGGTATGGCTACACCTTC. This translates into CASSYELRYGYTF.

The genes are TRBV6-2 or TRBV6-3 and TRBJ1-2; no clear D. V gave up 0 bases and J gave up 6 bases, with 8 bases separating them. This CDR3 contains 13 residues. Per germline, CDR1 MNHEY and CDR2 SVGEGT. CDR3 residues: CASSYSIRDGYTF. As DNA, the CDR3 is TGTGCCAGCAGTTACTCGATACGGGATGGCTACACCTTC.

The count of this clone is one. The rearrangement uses TRBV7-3 and TRBJ1-1; TRBD1 agrees at 7 bases. Germline assignment: CDR1 SGHTA and CDR2 FQGTGA. The CDR3 runs 13 residues. V dropped 6 bases and J dropped 2; count of bases not matched to a gene: 3. CDR3 sequence reads: CASSEGANTEAFF. In DNA form, the CDR3 reads TGTGCCAGCAGTGAGGGGGCTAACACTGAAGCTTTCTTT.

V usage is TRBV4-3 and J usage is TRBJ1-2; D not resolved. Trimming cost V 1 base and J 2 bases, with 11 bases left between them. This CDR3 comprises 15 residues. Germline CDR1 is LGHNA and CDR2 is YSLEER. The CDR3 spells CASSQGALWNYGYTF. The CDR3 nucleotides are TGCGCCAGCAGCCAAGGAGCTCTGTGGAACTATGGCTACACCTTC.

The chain carries TRBV7-3 and TRBJ2-1; TRBD2 is a possible D gene (5 bases). The ends were cut back, 5 bases at V and 8 bases at J, with 13 bases in the middle. CDR3 length: 13 amino acids. Germline loops: CDR1 SGHTA, CDR2 FQGTGA. In DNA, the CDR3 is TGTGCCAGCAGCCCTTCAGCCGGGGATGAGCAGTTCTTC. It translates to CASSPSAGDEQFF.

V gene TRBV2 combines with J gene TRBJ1-2; D ambiguous. Trimming left V 6 bases short and J 3 bases short, with 14 bases between. Germline lookup yields CDR1 SNHLY and CDR2 FYNNEI. The CDR3 loop spans 14 amino acids. The CDR3 protein is CASSTPVLDYGYTF. DNA for the CDR3: TGTGCCAGCAGCACTCCTGTCTTGGACTATGGCTACACCTTC.

The CDR3 sequence: CASSLKTGSGNTIYF. In nucleotides, the CDR3 is TGTGCCAGCAGTTTAAAGACAGGGTCTGGAAACACCATATATTTT. The genes are TRBV28 and TRBJ1-3, with 7 positions matching TRBD1. The CDR3 spans 15 residues. J was trimmed by 1 base and V by 2 bases; bases with no gene match: 2. Per germline, CDR1 MDHEN and CDR2 SYDVKM. The entire variable domain, with the rest obtained from reference TRBV28 and TRBJ1-3, is as follows: DVKVTQSSRYLVKRTGEKVFLECVQDMDHENMFWYRQDPGLGLRLIYFSYDVKMKEKGDIPEGYSVSREKKERFSLILESASTNQTSMYLCASSLKTGSGNTIYFGEGSWLTVV.

The J gene is TRBJ2-2, the V gene TRBV6-1, with D possibly matching TRBD1 (5 bases). CDR3 length equals 12 residues. Germline V gene sequence: CDR1 MNHNS, CDR2 SASEGT. Deletions cut 3 bases from V and 8 bases from J, with 7 bases between. CDR3 sequence reads: CASSDRVGELFF. In DNA, the CDR3 is TGTGCCAGCAGTGACAGGGTGGGGGAGCTGTTTTTT.